The 17 T cell receptor beta chains below all came from one sample that was sequenced in a study of OX40 agonist ivuxolimab in advanced cancers. The data were produced by immunoSEQ multiplex PCR, yet TCRdb's version contains in-frame clones alone and is incomplete. The table lists about 53,000 clones, approximately 75% of them singletons. This specimen was CD4+ or CD8+ T cells sorted from blood, taken in a trial of the OX40 agonist ivuxolimab. The receptors stem from an adult with an advanced solid tumor such as melanoma, head and neck, liver or kidney cancer.

This chain connects TRBV27 to TRBJ1-4, with unresolved D. Deletions cut 6 bases from V and 8 bases from J, with 10 bases between. Germline lookup yields CDR1 MNHEY and CDR2 SMNVEV (reference sequence). The CDR3 totals 12 residues. CDR3 DNA: TGTGCCAGCAGCCCCCTTGGAGAAAAACTGTTTTTT. Translation gives CASSPLGEKLFF.

The gene calls are TRBV5-1 and TRBJ1-2; 10 nucleotides line up with TRBD1. CDR3 size: 17 residues. Germline CDR1 SGHRS, CDR2 YFSETQ. The J segment lost 5 bases and the V segment lost 0 bases, leaving 10 bases of the junction unmatched. In nucleotides, the CDR3 is TGCGCCAGCAGCTTGGACGACAGGGGGCCATTTGGGTATGGCTACACCTTC. Its protein is CASSLDDRGPFGYGYTF.

The gene calls are TRBV5-1 and TRBJ2-5; D unresolved. This CDR3 spans 14 amino acids. Trimming shortened V by 0 bases and J by 3 bases, and 9 bases separated the two germline ends. CDR1 SGHRS and CDR2 YFSETQ come from the germline V gene. The CDR3 coding sequence is TGCGCCAGCAGCTTGGGCCCAACGGAAGAGACCCAGTACTTC. It yields the protein CASSLGPTEETQYF.

This chain uses TRBV4-3 with TRBJ1-2; D remains unclear. This CDR3 has 16 residues. CDR1 is LGHNA and CDR2 is YSLEER in the germline V gene. V lost 3 bases and J lost 2, with 16 bases in between. The CDR3 here is CASSHASGSLNYGYTF. CDR3 in DNA: TGCGCCAGCAGCCACGCCTCCGGCTCTTTAAACTATGGCTACACCTTC.

The V and J genes are TRBV19 and TRBJ2-7; D is undetermined. Trimming stripped 10 bases from V and 1 base from J, with 11 bases between. The CDR3 extends over 12 amino acids. Germline CDR1 and CDR2: LNHDA and SQIVND (reference sequence). The CDR3 region is CAKREASYEQYF. In DNA form, the CDR3 reads TGTGCCAAAAGAGAGGCTTCCTACGAGCAGTACTTC.

This chain joins TRBV7-9 and TRBJ1-1, with 7 bases that match TRBD1. This CDR3 is built from 14 residues. V gave up 4 bases and J gave up 4 bases; unmatched junction bases: 6. Germline V CDR1 and CDR2: SEHNR, FQNEAQ (reference sequence). The CDR3 region is CASSSRQGGTEAFF. The DNA of the CDR3 is TGTGCCAGCAGCTCAAGACAGGGCGGCACTGAAGCTTTCTTT.

The V and J genes are TRBV5-6 and TRBJ1-2, with D possibly TRBD1 on 5 matching bases. Looked up from germline, CDR1 is SGHDT and CDR2 is YYEEEE. V dropped 4 bases and J dropped 5 bases, with 12 bases sitting between them. The CDR3 runs to 13 residues. The CDR3: CASSTGGGYGYTF. The CDR3 DNA is TGTGCCAGCAGCACCGGGGGTGGGTATGGCTACACCTTC.

The rearrangement uses TRBV2 and TRBJ2-7; the D gene could be TRBD1 or TRBD2 (5 bases each). CDR3 length: 16 amino acids. V lost 2 bases and J 0 bases, leaving 14 bases between the germline ends. CDR1 is SNHLY and CDR2 is FYNNEI in the germline V gene. DNA of the CDR3: TGTGCCAGCAGTGAAATGTGGGCAGGGAGCTCCTACGAGCAGTACTTC. As protein: CASSEMWAGSSYEQYF.

This clone appeared once. The V call is TRBV11-3, the J call TRBJ2-4; D ambiguous. The V gene lost 1 base and the J gene lost 6 bases, with 4 bases spanning the gap. The CDR3 totals 12 residues. CDR1 and CDR2 from the germline V gene are SGHNT and YENEEA. Here the CDR3 reads CASSLGGNIQYF. CDR3 nucleotide sequence: TGTGCCAGCAGCTTAGGGGGAAACATTCAGTACTTC.

This clone was seen a few times. The rearrangement links TRBV5-4 to TRBJ1-2; D is possibly TRBD1 (5 bases). This CDR3 has 13 residues. CDR1 is SGHNT and CDR2 is YYREEE in the germline V gene (reference sequence). The V and J ends lost 0 bases and 5 bases respectively, with 8 bases between them. As DNA, the CDR3 is TGTGCCAGCAGCTTGGCTGGGACGTATGGCTACACCTTC. Translating it yields CASSLAGTYGYTF.

The table lists this clone with a few counts. The chain joins TRBV5-1 to TRBJ1-2, with D possibly being TRBD1 (6 bases). Germline V gives CDR1 SGHRS, CDR2 YFSETQ. V was cut by 0 bases and J by 2 bases, with 11 bases left in between. The CDR3 totals 15 residues. Here the CDR3 reads CASSLGTGPNYGYTF. In nucleotides, the CDR3 is TGCGCCAGCAGCTTGGGTACAGGGCCAAACTATGGCTACACCTTC.

This CDR3 is CAISGLAESGELFF. The CDR3 DNA reads TGTGCCATCAGCGGCTTGGCGGAATCCGGGGAGCTGTTTTTT. The chain carries TRBV10-3 and TRBJ2-2; D gene uncertain. This CDR3 has 14 residues. CDR1 is ENHRY, CDR2 SYGVKD, per germline. V lost 6 bases, J lost 6 bases, and 14 bases lay in between.

The chain combines TRBV18 with TRBJ1-6, with a tentative D call TRBD1 (6 bases). Germline V gives CDR1 KGHSH, CDR2 LQKENI. The CDR3 loop spans 16 amino acids. V lost 4 bases and J lost 4, with 14 bases in between. CDR3 coding DNA: TGTGCCAGCTCACTTCAACAGGGTTCTTATAATTCACCCCTCCACTTT. Protein: CASSLQQGSYNSPLHF.

This clone was observed once. The chain recombines TRBV19 with TRBJ2-1; D is unresolved. The CDR3 is 13 amino acids. V lost 3 bases to trimming and J lost 9 bases, with 12 bases between them. Germline V gives CDR1 LNHDA, CDR2 SQIVND (reference sequence). For the CDR3, the DNA is TGTGCCAGTAGTATCTCACCTTTCAGTGAGCAGTTCTTC. It specifies CASSISPFSEQFF. Supplemented by reference TRBV19 and TRBJ2-1, the full variable domain reads DGGITQSPKYLFRKEGQNVTLSCEQNLNHDAMYWYRQDPGQGLRLIYYSQIVNDFQKGDIAEGYSVSREKKESFPLTVTSAQKNPTAFYLCASSISPFSEQFFGPGTRLTVL.

This rearrangement joins TRBV28 to TRBJ1-1; TRBD1 matches at 8 bases. The V gene end was trimmed by 6 bases and the J gene end by 4 bases; junction bases not matched to a gene: 13. The CDR3 has 16 residues. Germline values: CDR1 MDHEN, CDR2 SYDVKM. Here the CDR3 reads CASSSQGQGAITEAFF. The CDR3 coding sequence is TGTGCCAGCAGCTCCCAGGGGCAGGGGGCTATCACTGAAGCTTTCTTT.

This clone has only one observation. The chain couples TRBV7-9 to TRBJ2-5; D is possibly TRBD2 (5 bases). The germline V and J ends were trimmed by 5 bases and 4 bases, with 14 bases remaining between them. Germline V gene lookup returns CDR1 SEHNR and CDR2 FQNEAQ (reference sequence). The CDR3 is made up of 14 amino acids. CDR3 loop: CASSQDGRGETQYF. The CDR3 nucleotides are TGTGCCAGCAGCCAAGATGGGAGAGGAGAGACCCAGTACTTC.

The gene calls are TRBV19 and TRBJ1-2; D perhaps matches TRBD1 (6 bases). The germline V gene has CDR1 LNHDA and CDR2 SQIVND (reference sequence). This CDR3 has 17 amino acids. V gave up 7 bases and J gave up 0 bases, with 21 bases separating them. The CDR3 is CASTRGQSQRSNYGYTF. Written as DNA, the CDR3 is TGTGCCAGTACCCGAGGACAGTCTCAAAGATCTAACTATGGCTACACCTTC.